The 17 T cell receptor beta chains presented below share a single source sample, sequenced in a study of cytomegalovirus exposure and HLA in healthy donors (TCRdb year 2017). Libraries came from the immunoSEQ multiplex PCR assay. The clones in this table, taken by TCRdb from immuneACCESS, are in-frame only. Not every clone is retained; where verified, under half of the shortfall comes from an unresolved V gene, and the cause of the rest is unknown. A total of around 140,000 clones appear in this sample, about 91% of them only once. The biggest ten clones account for 4.5% to 5.5% of the sample. Material for sequencing was PBMCs. The receptors stem from a man in his late teens or twenties in good health and CMV-seropositive.

The chain couples TRBV28 to TRBJ1-4, with D uncertain. CDR1 is MDHEN, CDR2 SYDVKM, per germline. The V gene lost 3 bases and the J gene lost 0 bases, with 8 bases spanning the gap. The CDR3 totals 15 residues. The CDR3 DNA follows: TGTGCCAGCAGTTTGTATTCCTCAACTAATGAAAAACTGTTTTTT. Encoded protein: CASSLYSSTNEKLFF. The complete variable domain, with remaining parts taken from reference TRBV28 and TRBJ1-4, reads DVKVTQSSRYLVKRTGEKVFLECVQDMDHENMFWYRQDPGLGLRLIYFSYDVKMKEKGDIPEGYSVSREKKERFSLILESASTNQTSMYLCASSLYSSTNEKLFFGSGTQLSVL.

This chain connects TRBV18 to TRBJ1-2, with 8 bases fitting TRBD1. CDR1 is KGHSH, CDR2 LQKENI, per germline. V shed 3 bases and J 8 bases; nucleotides not matched to a gene: 11. This CDR3 is 15 amino acids long. The CDR3 loop is CASSPVDRVVGGYTF. CDR3 nucleotides: TGTGCCAGCTCACCCGTGGACAGGGTGGTTGGCGGCTACACCTTC.

The chain employs TRBV5-1 and TRBJ1-3; D not resolved. Germline V lookup: CDR1 SGHRS, CDR2 YFSETQ. The CDR3 has 14 amino acids. The V end lost 0 bases, the J end lost 4 bases, and 8 bases lay between the germline ends. CDR3 in amino acids: CASSLGTKGNTIYF. CDR3 sequence (DNA): TGCGCCAGCAGCTTGGGGACTAAGGGAAACACCATATATTTT.

The chain recombines TRBV28 with TRBJ2-7; 8 nucleotides agree with TRBD1. The CDR3 sequence is 15 residues long. Germline CDR1 is MDHEN and CDR2 is SYDVKM. With V trimmed by 6 bases and J by 1 base, 8 bases remained unmatched. CDR3 sequence: CASSRRQGKSYEQYF. In nucleotides, the CDR3 is TGTGCCAGCAGCCGTCGACAGGGGAAGTCCTACGAGCAGTACTTC.

V and J are TRBV7-8 and TRBJ2-7; 8 bases match TRBD1. Germline V gene data show CDR1 as SGHVS and CDR2 as FQNEAQ. This CDR3 has 15 residues. J gave up 5 bases and V 5 bases, and 11 bases lay outside the gene matches. The CDR3, as DNA: TGTGCCAGCAGCACCTTGGACAGGGTTTCCCACGAGCAGTACTTC. This encodes CASSTLDRVSHEQYF.

V usage is TRBV4-2 and J usage is TRBJ2-6; TRBD1 is a possible D gene (6 bases). The CDR3 has 17 residues. Germline lookup yields CDR1 LGHNA and CDR2 YNFKEQ. Trimming left V 4 bases short and J 4 bases short, with 17 bases between. The CDR3 region is CASSRGPGGSGANVLTF. The DNA of the CDR3 is TGTGCCAGCAGCCGGGGGCCCGGTGGGTCAGGGGCCAACGTCCTGACTTTC.

The V gene is TRBV4-2, the J gene TRBJ2-5, with a weak D call TRBD1 (5 bases). The V end was cut by 1 base, the J end by 5 bases, with 20 bases between. The CDR3 covers 17 residues. Germline-derived CDR1 and CDR2 are LGHNA and YNFKEQ. The CDR3 loop is CASSQGLGATDGETQYF. CDR3 nucleotides: TGTGCCAGCAGCCAAGGATTAGGGGCTACGGACGGGGAGACCCAGTACTTC.

The chain links TRBV6-5 to TRBJ2-2, with a possible D match to TRBD1 (6 bases). The V end was cut by 10 bases, the J end by 5 bases, with 20 bases between. Germline V gives CDR1 MNHEY, CDR2 SVGAGI. The CDR3 sequence is 15 residues long. As DNA, the CDR3 is TGTGCCACTCAAGGGGGAAGGCCTGAGACCGGGGAGCTGTTTTTT. As protein: CATQGGRPETGELFF.

V and J are TRBV27 and TRBJ1-5, with D uncertain. Germline CDR1 MNHEY, CDR2 SMNVEV (reference sequence). The CDR3 covers 11 residues. V lost 6 bases and J lost 9, with 9 bases in between. The chain's CDR3 is CASSAGGPQHF. For the CDR3, the DNA is TGTGCCAGCAGCGCCGGTGGGCCCCAGCATTTT.

J is TRBJ2-7 and V is TRBV6-9; 9 bases line up with TRBD1. Germline V CDR1 and CDR2: MNHGY, SVAAGI. The CDR3 totals 14 residues. Trimming took 3 bases from V and 5 from J; bases not matched to a gene: 5. The CDR3 coding sequence is TGTGCCAGCAGTTACTGGGACAGGGACCACGAGCAGTACTTC. Protein sequence: CASSYWDRDHEQYF.

This clone has just one count. The chain recombines TRBV4-1 with TRBJ1-2; D may be TRBD1 (6 bases). This CDR3 is built from 15 residues. V was cut by 4 bases and J by 6 bases, with 18 bases left in between. Germline V gives CDR1 MGHRA, CDR2 YSYEKL. CDR3 in DNA: TGCGCCAGCAGCCCCCTAGGGGGGGCAGGGAATGGCTACACCTTC. Amino acid sequence: CASSPLGGAGNGYTF.

This clone was observed a few times. The CDR3 DNA reads TGCGCCAGCAAAGGACAGGGGGATTCACCCCTCCACTTT. Protein product: CASKGQGDSPLHF. The rearrangement links TRBV5-1 to TRBJ1-6, with 10 bases identical to TRBD1. Germline CDR1 and CDR2: SGHRS and YFSETQ. The CDR3 runs 13 residues. V shed 6 bases and J 8 bases; nucleotides not matched to a gene: 2.

This clone occurred once. The chain employs TRBV5-1 and TRBJ2-1, with 10 bases that match TRBD2. With V trimmed by 5 bases and J by 4 bases, 9 bases remained unmatched. The CDR3 is made up of 16 amino acids. Germline-derived CDR1 and CDR2 are SGHRS and YFSETQ. CDR3 coding DNA: TGCGCCAGCAGTTTCCGGACTAGCGGCGTTTACAATGAGCAGTTCTTC. It yields the protein CASSFRTSGVYNEQFF.

This clone was detected only a few times. The V and J genes are TRBV15 and TRBJ1-4; D perhaps matches TRBD1 (5 bases). Germline-derived CDR1 and CDR2 are LNHNV and YYDKDF (reference sequence). V shed 4 bases and J shed 6 bases, with 12 bases lying between them. The CDR3 is 14 amino acids. CDR3 bases: TGTGCCACCAGCACCGGACATGGGGATGAAAAACTGTTTTTT. It yields the protein CATSTGHGDEKLFF.

Comments on this clone: A junction boundary mismatches the germline segment, possibly from a read error. The genes are TRBV7-7 and TRBJ2-2; D not resolved. The CDR3 is 13 amino acids. The V gene's germline CDR1 is SSHAT and CDR2 FNYEAQ (reference sequence). CDR3 amino acids: CASSFTSTGELFF. CDR3 in DNA: TGTGCTAGCAGCTTCACTTCCACCGGGGAGCTGTTTTTT.

The rearrangement uses TRBV29-1 and TRBJ1-2; the D is unclear. The CDR3 totals 12 residues. The germline CDR1 and CDR2 sequences are SQVTM and ANQGSEA. Trimming pared 4 bases from V and 1 base from J, leaving 7 bases between. CDR3 sequence: CSVGGSNYGYTF. The CDR3 nucleotides are TGCAGCGTTGGTGGCAGTAACTATGGCTACACCTTC. The whole variable domain, filled in from reference TRBV29-1 and TRBJ1-2, reads SAVISQKPSRDICQRGTSLTIQCQVDSQVTMMFWYRQQPGQSLTLIATANQGSEATYESGFVIDKFPISRPNLTFSTLTVSNMSPEDSSIYLCSVGGSNYGYTFGSGTRLTVV.

V usage is TRBV15 and J usage is TRBJ1-1; tentatively, D is TRBD1 (5 bases). The CDR3 covers 13 residues. Trimming stripped 0 bases from V and 10 bases from J, with 12 bases between. Germline V gene sequence: CDR1 LNHNV, CDR2 YYDKDF (reference sequence). The CDR3 DNA sequence: TGTGCCACCAGCAGAGACACACAGGCGATAGCTTTCTTT. The encoded protein is CATSRDTQAIAFF.